These 24 T cell receptor beta chains originate from one sample sequenced in a study of blood T cell repertoires in COVID-19 (dated by TCRdb to 2020 to 2021). The library was made by the immunoSEQ multiplex PCR assay. The clones in this table, taken by TCRdb from immuneACCESS, are in-frame only. Not every clone is retained; where verified, under half of the shortfall comes from an unresolved V gene, and the cause of the rest is unknown. The sample table holds more than 80,000 clones, of which about 70% were seen once. About 22% of the sample goes to the ten largest clones. The source material was peripheral blood. These receptors were taken from a woman between 55 and 75 years old in a cohort sampled during active or convalescent COVID-19.

The rearrangement uses TRBV5-6 and TRBJ1-5, with TRBD1 matching 8 bases. Germline V gene lookup returns CDR1 SGHDT and CDR2 YYEEEE. The CDR3 is 15 amino acids. The trim removed 0 bases at V and 7 bases at J, leaving 6 bases unmatched. This CDR3 is CASSLARGLEQPQHF. The CDR3 DNA is TGTGCCAGCAGCTTGGCCAGGGGGCTTGAACAGCCCCAGCATTTT.

V and J are TRBV9 and TRBJ1-1, with TRBD1 matching 7 bases. The CDR3 has 14 amino acids. CDR1 and CDR2 (germline): SGDLS, YYNGEE. The V and J ends lost 4 bases and 4 bases, in that order; junction bases with no gene match: 7. The CDR3: CASSPRQGGTEAFF. The CDR3, as DNA: TGTGCCAGCAGCCCGCGACAGGGTGGCACTGAAGCTTTCTTT.

The rearrangement links TRBV30 to TRBJ1-6; D ambiguous. The germline V and J ends were trimmed by 4 bases and 10 bases, with 14 bases remaining between them. The CDR3 consists of 13 residues. CDR1 is GTSNPN and CDR2 is SVGIG in the germline V gene (reference sequence). The CDR3 coding sequence is TGTGCCTGGACGGACTTGTTAAACTCACCCCTCCACTTT. Its protein product is CAWTDLLNSPLHF. Supplemented by reference TRBV30 and TRBJ1-6, the full variable domain reads SQTIHQWPATLVQPVGSPLSLECTVEGTSNPNLYWYRQAAGRGLQLLFYSVGIGQISSEVPQNLSASRPQDRQFILSSKKLLLSDSGFYLCAWTDLLNSPLHFGNGTRLTVT.

This clone came up a few times. V is TRBV29-1 and J is TRBJ2-7; the D gene is possibly TRBD1 (5 bases). With 6 bases removed from V and 10 bases from J, the gap between germline ends came to 22 bases. Per the germline V gene, CDR1 is SQVTM and CDR2 is ANQGSEA. This CDR3 comprises 13 residues. The CDR3 coding sequence is TGCAGCGTCGCCGACAGCACATCTAAAGGACAGTACTTC. It yields the protein CSVADSTSKGQYF.

This clone is medium-sized. The chain carries TRBV5-4 and TRBJ2-7; 8 positions match TRBD1. CDR1 and CDR2 from the germline V gene are SGHNT and YYREEE (reference sequence). V dropped 4 bases and J dropped 1; count of bases not matched to a gene: 7. The CDR3 has 15 residues. The CDR3 coding sequence is TGTGCCAGCAGCACGCGCGGACAGGGTTCCTACGAGCAGTACTTC. Amino acid sequence: CASSTRGQGSYEQYF.

The rearrangement joins TRBV27 to TRBJ1-2, with D hard to call. Germline CDR1 MNHEY, CDR2 SMNVEV (reference sequence). The CDR3 extends over 12 amino acids. V shed 4 bases and J shed 7 bases, with 10 bases lying between them. CDR3 sequence (DNA): TGTGCCAGCAGTTCGGGGTATTCTGGCTACACCTTC. Protein sequence: CASSSGYSGYTF.

The V and J genes are TRBV6-5 and TRBJ2-3; D is perhaps TRBD2 (5 bases). V shed 7 bases and J shed 7 bases, with 12 bases lying between them. This CDR3 contains 12 residues. CDR1 is MNHEY and CDR2 is SVGAGI in the germline V gene. This CDR3 reads CASNLRENTQYF. The CDR3 DNA sequence: TGTGCCAGCAACCTCCGGGAAAATACGCAGTATTTT.

The chain uses TRBV7-9 and TRBJ2-5, with D possibly TRBD2 on 7 matching bases. CDR1 is SEHNR and CDR2 is FQNEAQ in the germline V gene (reference sequence). This CDR3 has 14 amino acids. V was pared by 5 bases and J by 5 bases, with 15 bases between. The CDR3 DNA reads TGTGCCAGCAGCACCCGGGGGGCCGGGGAGACCCAGTACTTC. As protein: CASSTRGAGETQYF. Together with reference TRBV7-9 and TRBJ2-5, the CDR3 gives the full variable domain: DTGVSQNPRHKITKRGQNVTFRCDPISEHNRLYWYRQTLGQGPEFLTYFQNEAQLEKSRLLSDRFSAERPKGSFSTLEIQRTEQGDSAMYLCASSTRGAGETQYFGPGTRLLVL.

The chain couples TRBV11-3 to TRBJ2-3; tentatively, D is TRBD1 (6 bases). CDR1 SGHNT and CDR2 YENEEA come from the germline V gene. The length of the CDR3 is 15 residues. Trimming stripped 3 bases from V and 0 bases from J, with 10 bases between. CDR3: CASSFGTTSTDTQYF. DNA of the CDR3: TGTGCCAGCAGCTTCGGGACAACTAGCACAGATACGCAGTATTTT.

The V call is TRBV6-5, the J call TRBJ1-1; D uncertain. Germline assignment: CDR1 MNHEY and CDR2 SVGAGI. The ends were cut back, 6 bases at V and 0 bases at J, with 5 bases in the middle. The CDR3 is made up of 12 amino acids. The CDR3 region has the DNA TGTGCCAGCAGCGGTGTGAACACTGAAGCTTTCTTT. This sequence encodes CASSGVNTEAFF.

The chain is built from TRBV28 and TRBJ2-1, with D unclear. The CDR3 totals 17 residues. The germline V gene has CDR1 MDHEN and CDR2 SYDVKM. Trimming cost V 3 bases and J 0 bases, with 15 bases left between them. The CDR3 DNA follows: TGTGCCAGCAGTTTTTTTCTCGACTGGTTCTCCTACAATGAGCAGTTCTTC. The encoded protein is CASSFFLDWFSYNEQFF.

The genes are TRBV27 and TRBJ2-3; D may be TRBD1 (5 bases). Germline CDR1 MNHEY, CDR2 SMNVEV (reference sequence). V lost 6 bases, J lost 10 bases, and 17 bases lay in between. CDR3 length equals 13 residues. The CDR3: CASSPTGWLAQYF. The CDR3 nucleotides are TGTGCCAGCAGCCCAACAGGCTGGTTGGCGCAGTATTTT.

V is TRBV4-1 and J is TRBJ1-4, with TRBD1 as a possible D gene (5 bases). There are 15 residues in the CDR3. V lost 3 bases and J 6 bases, leaving 14 bases between the germline ends. Germline V CDR1 and CDR2: MGHRA, YSYEKL. This CDR3 reads CASSQGRTTDEKLFF. CDR3 bases: TGCGCCAGCAGCCAGGGACGGACTACGGATGAAAAACTGTTTTTT.

The sample holds one count of this clone. The rearrangement uses TRBV9 and TRBJ2-3; D call uncertain. Germline V gene lookup returns CDR1 SGDLS and CDR2 YYNGEE. This CDR3 has 16 residues. The V end lost 4 bases, the J end lost 0 bases, and 15 bases lay between the germline ends. The CDR3 bases are TGTGCCAGCAGCTCCCGAGGAGCCCGTAGCACAGATACGCAGTATTTT. This encodes CASSSRGARSTDTQYF.

This clone was observed a handful of times. V gene TRBV28 combines with J gene TRBJ1-5, with D possibly TRBD1 on 5 matching bases. The germline gives CDR1 MDHEN, CDR2 SYDVKM. This CDR3 spans 16 amino acids. The V end was cut by 5 bases, the J end by 4 bases, with 18 bases between. Written as DNA, the CDR3 is TGTGCCAGCAGTCCTTCTCTGCAGGGAAGGAATCAGCCCCAGCATTTT. Amino acids: CASSPSLQGRNQPQHF. Using reference TRBV28 and TRBJ1-5 for the parts outside the CDR3, the full variable domain is DVKVTQSSRYLVKRTGEKVFLECVQDMDHENMFWYRQDPGLGLRLIYFSYDVKMKEKGDIPEGYSVSREKKERFSLILESASTNQTSMYLCASSPSLQGRNQPQHFGDGTRLSIL.

The chain links TRBV6-5 to TRBJ1-5; tentatively, D is TRBD1 (6 bases). The CDR3 length is 15 residues. Germline CDR1 MNHEY, CDR2 SVGAGI. V dropped 6 bases and J dropped 2 bases, with 14 bases sitting between them. CDR3 coding DNA: TGTGCCAGCAGCCCCGGGTGGGGGCGCAATCAGCCCCAGCATTTT. It translates to CASSPGWGRNQPQHF.

This rearrangement joins TRBV4-1 to TRBJ2-4, with TRBD2 as a possible D gene (7 bases). CDR1 is MGHRA, CDR2 YSYEKL, per germline. The length of the CDR3 is 15 residues. Trimming took 0 bases from V and 6 from J, leaving 12 bases between them. Here the CDR3 DNA reads TGCGCCAGCAGCCAAGAGTTCGCGGGGGCAAACATTCAGTACTTC. Translating gives CASSQEFAGANIQYF.

V usage is TRBV5-4 and J usage is TRBJ2-1; 8 bases are a match to TRBD2. The CDR3 runs 14 residues. Germline V lookup: CDR1 SGHNT, CDR2 YYREEE (reference sequence). Trimming removed 2 bases from V and 6 bases from J; junction bases left unmatched: 4. CDR3 coding DNA: TGTGCCAGCAGCTTCGGGGGGGCTCTCAATGAGCAGTTCTTC. Amino acids: CASSFGGALNEQFF.

The genes are TRBV2 and TRBJ1-1; possible D gene TRBD1, 6 bases. Looked up from germline, CDR1 is SNHLY and CDR2 is FYNNEI. V lost 3 bases and J 4 bases, leaving 12 bases between the germline ends. The CDR3 consists of 14 residues. CDR3 DNA sequence: TGTGCCAGCAGTGAGGGAGGGGGAGGCACTGAAGCTTTCTTT. It codes for CASSEGGGGTEAFF.

This clone was seen a single time. The chain employs TRBV5-4 and TRBJ2-5; 16 bases align to TRBD2. V lost 4 bases, J lost 2 bases, and 8 bases stayed unmatched. The germline CDR1 and CDR2 sequences are SGHNT and YYREEE (reference sequence). CDR3 length: 18 amino acids. CDR3 nucleotide sequence: TGTGCCAGCAGCCCCGGGACTAGCGGGGGGGCTAATCAAGAGACCCAGTACTTC. This translates into CASSPGTSGGANQETQYF.

The chain is built from TRBV7-2 and TRBJ2-5, with D perhaps TRBD1 (6 bases). The length of the CDR3 is 17 residues. Trimming pared 4 bases from V and 1 base from J, leaving 19 bases between. Per the germline V gene, CDR1 is SGHTA and CDR2 is FQGNSA. CDR3 in amino acids: CASSWPRDKTLQETQYF. In nucleotides, the CDR3 is TGTGCCAGCAGCTGGCCCCGGGACAAGACCCTCCAAGAGACCCAGTACTTC. Full variable domain (rest looked up from reference TRBV7-2 and TRBJ2-5): GAGVSQSPSNKVTEKGKDVELRCDPISGHTALYWYRQSLGQGLEFLIYFQGNSAPDKSGLPSDRFSAERTGGSVSTLTIQRTQQEDSAVYLCASSWPRDKTLQETQYFGPGTRLLVL.

This sequence joins TRBV5-1 and TRBJ1-2, with 7 bases lining up with TRBD1. The germline V gene encodes CDR1 SGHRS and CDR2 YFSETQ. CDR3 size: 13 residues. Unmatched junction bases numbered 5, after V lost 3 bases and J lost 6 bases. CDR3 in amino acids: CASSSGDSHGYTF. The CDR3 coding sequence is TGCGCCAGCAGCTCCGGGGACAGCCATGGCTACACCTTC.

V is TRBV30 and J is TRBJ2-1; 12 positions agree with TRBD2. Unmatched junction bases numbered 6, after V lost 5 bases and J lost 7 bases. From germline, CDR1 is GTSNPN and CDR2 SVGIG (reference sequence). The CDR3 covers 14 residues. CDR3 in amino acids: CAWGGLAGWNEQFF. Here the CDR3 DNA reads TGTGCCTGGGGAGGACTAGCGGGGTGGAATGAGCAGTTCTTC.

V usage is TRBV30 and J usage is TRBJ1-1; D gene unclear. V was cut by 3 bases and J by 7 bases, with 9 bases left in between. The CDR3 length is 11 residues. Germline-derived CDR1 and CDR2 are GTSNPN and SVGIG (reference sequence). CDR3 sequence (DNA): TGTGCCTGGAGCGAGGTGGGTGAAGCTTTCTTT. Amino acids: CAWSEVGEAFF.